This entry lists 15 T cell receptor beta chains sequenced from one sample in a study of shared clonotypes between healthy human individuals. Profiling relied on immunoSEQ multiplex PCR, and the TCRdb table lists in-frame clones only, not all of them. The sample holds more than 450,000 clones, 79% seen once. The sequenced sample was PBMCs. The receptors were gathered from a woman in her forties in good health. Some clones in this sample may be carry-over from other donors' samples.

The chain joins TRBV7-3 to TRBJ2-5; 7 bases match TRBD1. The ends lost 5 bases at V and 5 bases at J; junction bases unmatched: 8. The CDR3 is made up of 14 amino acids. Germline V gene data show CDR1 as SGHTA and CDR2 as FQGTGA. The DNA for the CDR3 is TGTGCCAGCAGCCCGTTGACAGGGTACGAGACCCAGTACTTC. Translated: CASSPLTGYETQYF.

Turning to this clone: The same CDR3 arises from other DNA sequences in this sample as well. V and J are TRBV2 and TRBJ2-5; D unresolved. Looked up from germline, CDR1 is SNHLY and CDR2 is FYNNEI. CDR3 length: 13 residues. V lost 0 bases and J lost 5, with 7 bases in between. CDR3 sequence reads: CASSEADGETQYF. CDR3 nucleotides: TGTGCCAGCAGTGAAGCGGACGGGGAGACCCAGTACTTC.

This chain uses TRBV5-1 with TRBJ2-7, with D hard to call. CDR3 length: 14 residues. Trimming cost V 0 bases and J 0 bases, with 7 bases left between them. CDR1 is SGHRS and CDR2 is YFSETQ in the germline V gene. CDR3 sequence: CASSLAPDSYEQYF. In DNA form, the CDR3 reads TGCGCCAGCAGCTTGGCCCCGGACTCCTACGAGCAGTACTTC.

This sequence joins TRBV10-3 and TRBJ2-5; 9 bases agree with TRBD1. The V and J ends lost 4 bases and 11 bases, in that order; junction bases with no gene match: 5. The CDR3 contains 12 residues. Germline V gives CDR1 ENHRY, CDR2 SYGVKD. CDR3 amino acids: CAISGQGVEQYF. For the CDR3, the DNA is TGTGCCATCAGTGGACAGGGGGTTGAGCAGTACTTC.

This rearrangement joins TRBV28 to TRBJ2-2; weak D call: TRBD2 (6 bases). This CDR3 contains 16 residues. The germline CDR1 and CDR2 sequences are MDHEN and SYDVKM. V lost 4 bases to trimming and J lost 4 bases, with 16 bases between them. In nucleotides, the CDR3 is TGTGCCAGCAGTTCCCCGGGACTTGGGGGCACCGGGGAGCTGTTTTTT. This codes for CASSSPGLGGTGELFF.

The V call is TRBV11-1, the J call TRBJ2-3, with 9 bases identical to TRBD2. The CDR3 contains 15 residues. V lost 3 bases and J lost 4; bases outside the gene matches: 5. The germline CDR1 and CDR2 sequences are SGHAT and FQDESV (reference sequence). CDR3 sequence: CASSFVAGGADTQYF. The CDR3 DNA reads TGTGCCAGCAGCTTTGTGGCGGGAGGGGCAGATACGCAGTATTTT.

For the CDR3, the DNA is TGCGCCAGCAGCCAAGAAGGACAGGGGGCCCCCTATGGCTACACCTTC. Its translation is CASSQEGQGAPYGYTF. V gene TRBV4-3 combines with J gene TRBJ1-2, with 11 bases identical to TRBD1. Germline V gene lookup returns CDR1 LGHNA and CDR2 YSLEER. This CDR3 region has 16 residues. After removal of 0 bases from V and 4 bases from J, the junction contained 4 bases not matched to a gene.

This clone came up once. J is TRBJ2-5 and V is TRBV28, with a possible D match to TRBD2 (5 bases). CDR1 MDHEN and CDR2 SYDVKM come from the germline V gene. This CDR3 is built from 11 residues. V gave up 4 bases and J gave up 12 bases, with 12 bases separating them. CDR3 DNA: TGTGCCAGCAGTTCGGGGAGCGCGGAGTACTTC. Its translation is CASSSGSAEYF.

The CDR3 protein is CASSSIGQGYTGELFF. CDR3 nucleotides: TGCGCCAGCAGCTCAATCGGACAGGGGTACACCGGGGAGCTGTTTTTT. The chain employs TRBV5-1 and TRBJ2-2; 9 nucleotides match TRBD1. Germline V gene sequence: CDR1 SGHRS, CDR2 YFSETQ. This CDR3 has 16 amino acids. V shed 3 bases and J 3 bases; nucleotides not matched to a gene: 6. The entire variable domain, with the rest obtained from reference TRBV5-1 and TRBJ2-2, is as follows: KAGVTQTPRYLIKTRGQQVTLSCSPISGHRSVSWYQQTPGQGLQFLFEYFSETQRNKGNFPGRFSGRQFSNSRSEMNVSTLELGDSALYLCASSSIGQGYTGELFFGEGSRLTVL.

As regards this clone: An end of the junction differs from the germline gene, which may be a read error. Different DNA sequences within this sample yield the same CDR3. The CDR3, as DNA: TGCAGCGTTGAAGATCTAGGGGGCGCGAACACTGAGGCTTTCTTT. Translated: CSVEDLGGANTEAFF. The chain carries TRBV29-1 and TRBJ1-1; TRBD1 matches at 7 bases. The CDR3 has 15 amino acids. The germline gives CDR1 SQVTM, CDR2 ANQGSEA.

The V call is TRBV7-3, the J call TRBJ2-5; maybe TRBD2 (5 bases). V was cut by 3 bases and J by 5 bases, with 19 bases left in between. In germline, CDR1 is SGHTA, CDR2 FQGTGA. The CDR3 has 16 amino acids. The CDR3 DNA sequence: TGTGCCAGCAGCTTCCTACCAAGGTCTGGGGAGGAGACCCAGTACTTC. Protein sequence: CASSFLPRSGEETQYF.

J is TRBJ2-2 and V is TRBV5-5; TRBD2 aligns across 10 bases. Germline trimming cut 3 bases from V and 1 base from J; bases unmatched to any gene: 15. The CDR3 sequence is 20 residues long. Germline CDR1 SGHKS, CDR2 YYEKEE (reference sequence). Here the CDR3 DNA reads TGTGCCAGCAGCTACCAGCGGGAGGGCTTTGGGGGAGAGAACACCGGGGAGCTGTTTTTT. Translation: CASSYQREGFGGENTGELFF. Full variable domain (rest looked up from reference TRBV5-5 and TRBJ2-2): DAGVTQSPTHLIKTRGQQVTLRCSPISGHKSVSWYQQVLGQGPQFIFQYYEKEERGRGNFPDRFSARQFPNYSSELNVNALLLGDSALYLCASSYQREGFGGENTGELFFGEGSRLTVL.

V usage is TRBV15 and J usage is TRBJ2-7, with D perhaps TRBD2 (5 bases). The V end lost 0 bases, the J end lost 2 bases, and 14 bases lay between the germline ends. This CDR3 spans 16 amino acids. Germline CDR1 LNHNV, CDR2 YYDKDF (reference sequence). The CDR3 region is CATSRDGRTGTYEQYF. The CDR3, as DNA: TGTGCCACCAGCAGAGATGGGCGGACGGGAACCTACGAGCAGTACTTC.

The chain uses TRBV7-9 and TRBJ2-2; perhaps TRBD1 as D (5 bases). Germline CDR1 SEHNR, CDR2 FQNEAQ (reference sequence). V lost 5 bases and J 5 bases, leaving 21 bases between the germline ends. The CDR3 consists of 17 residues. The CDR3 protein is CASSRQGIRSGTGELFF. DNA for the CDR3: TGTGCCAGCAGCCGGCAGGGTATTCGTTCGGGTACCGGGGAGCTGTTTTTT.

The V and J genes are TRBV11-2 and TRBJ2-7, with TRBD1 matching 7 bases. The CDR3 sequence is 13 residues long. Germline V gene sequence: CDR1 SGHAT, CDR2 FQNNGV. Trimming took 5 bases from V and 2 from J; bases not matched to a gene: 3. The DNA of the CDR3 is TGTGCCAGCAGCAGGGACAGAGCCTACGAGCAGTACTTC. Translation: CASSRDRAYEQYF.